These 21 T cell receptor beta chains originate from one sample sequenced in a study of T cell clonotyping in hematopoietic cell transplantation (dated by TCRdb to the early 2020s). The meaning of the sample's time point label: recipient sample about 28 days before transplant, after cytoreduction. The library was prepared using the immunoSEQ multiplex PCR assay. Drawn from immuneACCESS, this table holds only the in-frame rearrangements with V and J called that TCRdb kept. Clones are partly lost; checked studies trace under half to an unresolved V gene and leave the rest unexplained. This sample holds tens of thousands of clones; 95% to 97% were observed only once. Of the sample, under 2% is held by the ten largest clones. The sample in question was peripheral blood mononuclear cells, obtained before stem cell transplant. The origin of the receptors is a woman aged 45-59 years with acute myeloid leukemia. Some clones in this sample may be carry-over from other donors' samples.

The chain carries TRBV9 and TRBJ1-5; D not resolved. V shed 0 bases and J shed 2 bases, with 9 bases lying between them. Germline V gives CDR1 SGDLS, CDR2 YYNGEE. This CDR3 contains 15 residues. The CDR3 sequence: CASSVDGWGNQPQHF. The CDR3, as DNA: TGTGCCAGCAGCGTAGACGGGTGGGGCAATCAGCCCCAGCATTTT.

The CDR3 DNA is TGCAGTGCTAGCGGTGGCTATGGCTACACCTTC. Translating it yields CSASGGYGYTF. V is TRBV20-1 and J is TRBJ1-2, with D uncertain. Germline V gene sequence: CDR1 DFQATT, CDR2 SNEGSKA (reference sequence). V was shortened by 3 bases and J by 4 bases, with 6 bases between the two germline ends. The CDR3 sequence is 11 residues long.

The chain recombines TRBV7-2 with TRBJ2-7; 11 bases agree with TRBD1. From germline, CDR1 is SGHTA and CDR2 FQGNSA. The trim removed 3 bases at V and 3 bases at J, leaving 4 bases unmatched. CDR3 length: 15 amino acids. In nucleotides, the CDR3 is TGTGCCAGCAGCTTTACCGGGACAGGGGGCTACGAGCAGTACTTC. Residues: CASSFTGTGGYEQYF. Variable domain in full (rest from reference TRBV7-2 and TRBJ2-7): GAGVSQSPSNKVTEKGKDVELRCDPISGHTALYWYRQSLGQGLEFLIYFQGNSAPDKSGLPSDRFSAERTGGSVSTLTIQRTQQEDSAVYLCASSFTGTGGYEQYFGPGTRLTVT.

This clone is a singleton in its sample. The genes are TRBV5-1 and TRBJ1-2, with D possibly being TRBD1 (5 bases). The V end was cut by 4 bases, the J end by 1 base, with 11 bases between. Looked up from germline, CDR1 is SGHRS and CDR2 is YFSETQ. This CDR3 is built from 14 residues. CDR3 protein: CASSGAGLNYGYTF. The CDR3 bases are TGCGCCAGCAGCGGAGCAGGGCTTAACTATGGCTACACCTTC.

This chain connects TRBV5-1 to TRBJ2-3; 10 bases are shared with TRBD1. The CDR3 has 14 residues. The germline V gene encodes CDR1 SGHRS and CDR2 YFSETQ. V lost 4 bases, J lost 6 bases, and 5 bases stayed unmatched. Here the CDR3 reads CASSLGQGVDTQYF. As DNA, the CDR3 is TGCGCCAGCAGCCTAGGACAGGGGGTTGATACGCAGTATTTT.

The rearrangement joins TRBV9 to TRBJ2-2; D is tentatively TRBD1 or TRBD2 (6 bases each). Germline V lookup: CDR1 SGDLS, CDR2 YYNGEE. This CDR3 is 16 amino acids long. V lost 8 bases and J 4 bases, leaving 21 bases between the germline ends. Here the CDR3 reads CASKQGLGGFTGELFF. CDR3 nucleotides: TGTGCCAGTAAGCAGGGACTCGGGGGCTTCACCGGGGAGCTGTTTTTT.

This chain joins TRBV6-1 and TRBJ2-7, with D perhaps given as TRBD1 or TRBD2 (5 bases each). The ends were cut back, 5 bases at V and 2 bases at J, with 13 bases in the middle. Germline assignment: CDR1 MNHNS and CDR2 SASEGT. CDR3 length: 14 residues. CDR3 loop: CASSIRDGPYEQYF. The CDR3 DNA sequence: TGTGCCAGCAGTATCCGGGACGGACCCTACGAGCAGTACTTC.

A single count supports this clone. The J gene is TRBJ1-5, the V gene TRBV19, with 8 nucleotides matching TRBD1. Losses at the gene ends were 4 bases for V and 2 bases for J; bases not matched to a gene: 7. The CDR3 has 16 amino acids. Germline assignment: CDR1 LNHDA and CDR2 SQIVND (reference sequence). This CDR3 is CASSNPTGEGNQPQHF. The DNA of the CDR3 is TGTGCCAGTAGTAATCCGACAGGGGAGGGCAATCAGCCCCAGCATTTT.

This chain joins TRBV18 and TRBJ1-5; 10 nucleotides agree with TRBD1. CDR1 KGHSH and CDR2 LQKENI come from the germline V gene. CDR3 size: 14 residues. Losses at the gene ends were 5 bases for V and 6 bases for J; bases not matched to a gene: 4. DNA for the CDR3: TGTGCCAGCTCATCCGGACAGGGGGGTCAGCCCCAGCATTTT. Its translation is CASSSGQGGQPQHF.

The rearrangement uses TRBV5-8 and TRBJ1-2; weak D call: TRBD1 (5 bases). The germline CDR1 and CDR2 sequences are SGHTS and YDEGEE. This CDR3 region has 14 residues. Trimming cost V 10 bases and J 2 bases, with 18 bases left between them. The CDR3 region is CASVPWGSNYGYTF. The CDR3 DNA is TGTGCCTCCGTCCCTTGGGGCAGCAACTATGGCTACACCTTC.

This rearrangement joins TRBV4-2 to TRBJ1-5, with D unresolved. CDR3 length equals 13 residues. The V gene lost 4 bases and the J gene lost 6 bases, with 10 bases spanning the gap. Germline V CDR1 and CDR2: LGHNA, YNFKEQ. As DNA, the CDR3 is TGTGCCAGCAGCCCCTCTCAAGTTCAGCCCCAGCATTTT. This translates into CASSPSQVQPQHF.

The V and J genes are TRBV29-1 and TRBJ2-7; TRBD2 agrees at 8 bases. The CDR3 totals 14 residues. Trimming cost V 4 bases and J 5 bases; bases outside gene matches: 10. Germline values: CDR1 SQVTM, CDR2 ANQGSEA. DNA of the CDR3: TGCAGCGTTGCAAGGGGGACTAGAGGGGACGAGCAGTACTTC. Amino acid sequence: CSVARGTRGDEQYF.

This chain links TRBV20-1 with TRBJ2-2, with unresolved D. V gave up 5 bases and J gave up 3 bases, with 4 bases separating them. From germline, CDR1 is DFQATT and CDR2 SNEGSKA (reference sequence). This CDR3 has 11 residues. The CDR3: CSAWDTGELFF. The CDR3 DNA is TGCAGTGCTTGGGACACCGGGGAGCTGTTTTTT.

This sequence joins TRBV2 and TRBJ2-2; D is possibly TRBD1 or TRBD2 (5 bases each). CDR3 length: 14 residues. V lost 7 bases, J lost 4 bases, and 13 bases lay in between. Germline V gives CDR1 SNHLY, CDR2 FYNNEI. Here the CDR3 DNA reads TGTGCCAGCACTCGGCTTGGGGGCACCGGGGAGCTGTTTTTT. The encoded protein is CASTRLGGTGELFF.

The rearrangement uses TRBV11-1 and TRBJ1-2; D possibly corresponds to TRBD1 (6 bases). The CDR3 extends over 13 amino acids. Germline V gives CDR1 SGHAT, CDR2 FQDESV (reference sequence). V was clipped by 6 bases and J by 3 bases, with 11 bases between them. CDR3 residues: CASSSDSYYGYTF. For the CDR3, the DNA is TGTGCCAGCAGTTCGGACAGCTACTATGGCTACACCTTC.

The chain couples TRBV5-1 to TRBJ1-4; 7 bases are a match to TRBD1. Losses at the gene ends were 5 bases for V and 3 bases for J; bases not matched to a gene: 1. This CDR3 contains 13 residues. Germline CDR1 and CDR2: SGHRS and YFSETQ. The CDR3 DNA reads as TGCGCCAGCAGACAGGGGTCTAATGAAAAACTGTTTTTT. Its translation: CASRQGSNEKLFF.

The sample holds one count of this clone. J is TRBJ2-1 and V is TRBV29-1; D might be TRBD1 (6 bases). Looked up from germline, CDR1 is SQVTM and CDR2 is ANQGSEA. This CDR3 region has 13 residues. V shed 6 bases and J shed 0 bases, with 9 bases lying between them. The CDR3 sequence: CSVDRSSYNEQFF. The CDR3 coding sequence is TGCAGCGTCGACAGGAGCTCCTACAATGAGCAGTTCTTC.

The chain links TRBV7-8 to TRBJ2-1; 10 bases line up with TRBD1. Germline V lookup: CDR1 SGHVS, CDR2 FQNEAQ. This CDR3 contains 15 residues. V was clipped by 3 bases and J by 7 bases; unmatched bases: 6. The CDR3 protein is CASSLGQGRLNEQFF. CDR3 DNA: TGTGCCAGCAGCTTGGGACAGGGGAGGTTGAATGAGCAGTTCTTC.

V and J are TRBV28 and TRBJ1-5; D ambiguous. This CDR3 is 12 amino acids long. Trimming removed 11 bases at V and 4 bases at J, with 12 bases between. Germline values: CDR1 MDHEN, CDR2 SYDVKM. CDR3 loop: CAARVGNQPQHF. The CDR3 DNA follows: TGTGCCGCCCGCGTTGGGAATCAGCCCCAGCATTTT.

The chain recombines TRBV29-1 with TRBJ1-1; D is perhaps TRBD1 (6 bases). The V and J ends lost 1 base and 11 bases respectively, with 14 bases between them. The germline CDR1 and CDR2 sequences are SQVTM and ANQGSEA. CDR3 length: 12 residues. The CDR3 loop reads CSVEAPGGAAFF. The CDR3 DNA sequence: TGCAGCGTTGAAGCTCCGGGGGGGGCCGCTTTCTTT.

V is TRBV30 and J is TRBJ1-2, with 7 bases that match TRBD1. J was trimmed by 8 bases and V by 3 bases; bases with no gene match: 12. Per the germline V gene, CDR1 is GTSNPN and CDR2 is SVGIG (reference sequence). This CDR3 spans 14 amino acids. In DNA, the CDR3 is TGTGCCTGGAGCGTTCTGGGCAGGGGGGGAGGCTACACCTTC. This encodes CAWSVLGRGGGYTF.